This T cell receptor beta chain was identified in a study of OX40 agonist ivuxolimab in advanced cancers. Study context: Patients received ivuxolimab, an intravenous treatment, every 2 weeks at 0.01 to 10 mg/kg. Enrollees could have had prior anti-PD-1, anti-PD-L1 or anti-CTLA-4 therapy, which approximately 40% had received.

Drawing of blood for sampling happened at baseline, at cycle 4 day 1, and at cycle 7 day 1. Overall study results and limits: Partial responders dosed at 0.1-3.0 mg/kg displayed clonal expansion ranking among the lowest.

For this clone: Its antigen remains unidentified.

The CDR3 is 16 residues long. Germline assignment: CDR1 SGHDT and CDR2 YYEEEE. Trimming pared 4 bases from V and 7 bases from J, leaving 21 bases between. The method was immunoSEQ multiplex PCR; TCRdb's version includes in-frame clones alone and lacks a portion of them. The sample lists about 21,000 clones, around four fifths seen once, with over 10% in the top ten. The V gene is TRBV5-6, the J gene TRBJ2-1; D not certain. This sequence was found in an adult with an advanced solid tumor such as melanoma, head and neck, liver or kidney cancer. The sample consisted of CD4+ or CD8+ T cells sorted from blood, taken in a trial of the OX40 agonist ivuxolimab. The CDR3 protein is CASSLQLEALGNEQFF. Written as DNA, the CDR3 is TGTGCCAGCAGCCTCCAGTTAGAAGCATTGGGGAATGAGCAGTTCTTC.